This TCR beta chain comes out of a study of Graves' ophthalmopathy and Graves' hyperthyroidism. Study-level points and caveats: Researchers report that a 13-signature model separated ophthalmopathy from stable hyperthyroidism, posting less than 90% sensitivity and about 82% specificity.

Sampling around 9 ml of fresh peripheral blood provided the PBMCs. A remark on this clonotype: Its antigen is still unknown.

Trimming took 1 base from V and 6 from J; bases not matched to a gene: 4. The CDR3 extends over 14 amino acids. CDR1 SNHLY and CDR2 FYNNEI come from the germline V gene. Using RNA transcripts, the TCR beta CDR3 regions were amplified. In the first round, RT-PCR was carried out with HTBI primers, and a multiplex PCR formed the second round. MiXCR, applied by TCRdb to the multiplex PCR reads, yields one record per CDR3 protein. The repertoire holds hundreds of thousands of distinct CDR3 sequences, about 24% seen once, with approximately 6.5% in the top ten. The chain couples TRBV2 to TRBJ2-7; 9 bases fit TRBD1. The TCR was taken from a woman under 30 with stable Graves' hyperthyroidism. Some clones in this sample may be carry-over from other donors' samples. Material: peripheral blood. As DNA, the CDR3 is TGTGCCAGCAGTGAAGGGGGACAGGGACTCGAGCAGTACTTC. Protein sequence: CASSEGGQGLEQYF.